A selection of T cell receptor beta chains follows, all from one sample in a study of neurological immune-mediated disorders. One entry per CDR3 protein, called by TCRdb with MiXCR from the 5' RACE reads. Of 40,000 or so distinct CDR3 sequences in the sample, roughly an eighth were seen once. What was sequenced was PBMCs. The receptor source for this set is a woman in her fifties or sixties with HTLV-1-associated myelopathy (HAM/TSP). Each CDR3 is given with its conserved first and last residue. Fields, in order: V gene, J gene, clone size, D gene, CDR3 protein, CDR3 DNA. The D gene is left open where the match is weak. Expanded clones get a size class; other rows say once, few or many, or leave the size out.

>TRBV30|TRBJ1-6|many|.
CAWSAGPNSPLHF
TGTGCCTGGAGTGCGGGACCCAATTCACCCCTCCACTTT
>TRBV20-1|TRBJ1-5|many|.
CSGPVQPQHF
TGCAGTGGACCGGTTCAGCCCCAGCATTTT
>TRBV15|TRBJ1-2|many|TRBD1
CATSSRMDRNYGYTF
TGTGCCACCAGCTCCCGGATGGACAGGAACTATGGCTACACCTTC
>TRBV6-5|TRBJ2-3|many|TRBD2
CASSSLAGGLGDTQYF
TGTGCCAGCAGCTCACTAGCGGGGGGGCTAGGAGATACGCAGTATTTT
>TRBV7-2|TRBJ2-3|.|.
CAVNPSRVRGDTQYF
TGTGCCGTCAATCCCTCGAGGGTCAGAGGAGATACGCAGTATTTT
>TRBV6-5|TRBJ2-5|many|TRBD2
CASRNSGGETQYF
TGTGCCAGCAGAAATAGCGGGGGAGAGACCCAGTACTTC
>TRBV20-1|TRBJ2-1|medium-sized|TRBD2
CSAGELAGGFNEQFF
TGCAGTGCTGGGGAGTTAGCGGGGGGTTTCAATGAGCAGTTCTTC
>TRBV12-3/TRBV12-4|TRBJ2-4|few|.
CARRGGSNIQYF
TGTGCCCGCCGTGGGGGCTCGAACATTCAGTACTTC
>TRBV5-1|TRBJ1-1|many|.
CASSLGGVGEAFF
TGCGCCAGCAGTCTGGGGGGTGTCGGTGAAGCTTTCTTT
>TRBV20-1|TRBJ1-5|many|TRBD1
CSATTDRGKHQPQHF
TGCAGTGCTACGACGGACAGGGGGAAACATCAGCCCCAGCATTTT
>TRBV3-1|TRBJ1-2|many|TRBD1
CASSQVAGQGARHGYTF
TGTGCCAGCAGCCAAGTAGCGGGACAGGGGGCGCGTCATGGCTACACCTTC
>TRBV18|TRBJ1-2|.|TRBD1
CASSPPLTGALPLNYGYTF
TGTGCCAGCTCACCACCACTTACAGGGGCCCTACCGCTTAACTATGGCTACACCTTC
>TRBV10-3|TRBJ1-5|many|.
CAISEGSNQPQHF
TGTGCCATCAGTGAAGGTAGCAATCAGCCCCAGCATTTT
>TRBV10-3|TRBJ2-6|many|.
CAIRPTSGANVLTF
TGTGCCATCCGACCGACCTCTGGGGCCAACGTCCTGACTTTC
>TRBV5-1|TRBJ2-3|many|TRBD1
CASSPRQGGDTQYF
TGCGCCAGCAGCCCGAGACAGGGGGGAGATACGCAGTATTTT
>TRBV7-9|TRBJ1-5|many|TRBD1
CASSHWGQYNQPQHF
TGTGCCAGCAGCCACTGGGGACAGTACAATCAGCCCCAGCATTTT
>TRBV5-1|TRBJ2-3|many|.
CASSPGTGGDTQYF
TGCGCCAGCAGCCCCGGGACCGGGGGCGATACGCAGTATTTT
>TRBV6-1|TRBJ2-4|few|.
CASSEPNIQYF
TGTGCCAGCAGCGAACCAAACATTCAGTACTTC
>TRBV5-5|TRBJ1-5|many|.
CASSLRGRVNQPQHF
TGTGCCAGCAGCCTTAGGGGAAGGGTCAATCAGCCCCAGCATTTT
>TRBV7-7|TRBJ2-5|many|.
CASSPGEYQETQYF
TGTGCTAGCAGCCCAGGGGAGTACCAAGAGACCCAGTACTTC
>TRBV20-1|TRBJ1-2|.|.
CSAHKDIELYGYTF
TGCAGTGCTCACAAGGACATAGAACTATATGGCTACACCTTC
>TRBV7-8|TRBJ1-4|few|.
CASSRRAQGATNEKLFF
TGTGCCAGCAGCCGACGTGCCCAGGGTGCAACTAATGAAAAACTGTTTTTT
>TRBV9|TRBJ2-6|many|TRBD1
CASSVDLRDRGLSSGANVLTF
TGTGCCAGCAGCGTAGATCTCCGGGACAGGGGATTAAGCTCTGGGGCCAACGTCCTGACTTTC
>TRBV5-5|TRBJ2-3|many|TRBD1
CASSMDRDSDTQYF
TGTGCCAGCAGCATGGACAGGGACTCAGATACGCAGTATTTT
>TRBV7-2|TRBJ1-3|many|.
CASSLGRGGGNTIYF
TGTGCCAGCAGCTTAGGCCGTGGTGGAGGAAACACCATATATTTT
>TRBV28|TRBJ1-4|.|TRBD1
CASSGQGLREKLFF
TGTGCCAGCAGTGGACAGGGCCTGAGGGAAAAACTGTTTTTT
>TRBV10-3|TRBJ1-5|many|.
CAISAPGGPNQPQHF
TGTGCCATCAGTGCCCCAGGAGGGCCCAATCAGCCCCAGCATTTT
>TRBV20-1|TRBJ1-5|many|.
CSARPLGALQGRLQPQHF
TGCAGTGCTAGACCCTTAGGGGCTTTGCAGGGGAGGTTACAGCCCCAGCATTTT
>TRBV5-1|TRBJ1-5|many|.
CASSPSGVSNQPQHF
TGCGCCAGCAGCCCGTCGGGGGTTAGCAATCAGCCCCAGCATTTT
>TRBV3-1|TRBJ1-6|many|.
CASSQDSTHSRVHSPLHF
TGTGCCAGCAGCCAAGATTCCACGCATTCCAGGGTCCATTCACCCCTCCACTTT
>TRBV3-1|TRBJ1-6|many|.
CASSQDNVNSPLHF
TGTGCCAGCAGCCAAGATAACGTAAATTCACCCCTCCACTTT
>TRBV20-1|TRBJ2-1|many|.
CSADPRQGSYNEQFF
TGCAGTGCTGACCCGCGGCAGGGCTCCTACAATGAGCAGTTCTTC
>TRBV10-2|TRBJ2-7|many|.
CATPPGGGNDEQYF
TGCGCCACCCCTCCGGGTGGGGGGAACGACGAGCAGTACTTC
>TRBV20-1|TRBJ1-3|many|.
CSALGRGAPGNTIYF
TGCAGTGCCCTAGGGCGGGGGGCGCCTGGAAACACCATATATTTT
>TRBV7-9|TRBJ1-3|many|TRBD1
CASSPRDRGRDTIYF
TGTGCCAGCAGTCCACGGGACAGGGGAAGAGACACCATATATTTT
>TRBV7-2|TRBJ1-2|many|.
CASSTTSGNFGYGYTF
TGTGCCAGCAGCACAACTTCAGGGAATTTTGGCTATGGCTACACCTTC
>TRBV7-2|TRBJ2-5|many|.
CASSSLGGVGETQYF
TGTGCCAGCAGCTCCTTGGGTGGGGTCGGGGAGACCCAGTACTTC
>TRBV30|TRBJ2-2|.|TRBD1
CAWSVRGQVVPGDLFF
TGTGCCTGGAGTGTACGCGGACAGGTAGTCCCCGGGGATCTGTTTTTT
>TRBV7-2|TRBJ2-3|many|.
CASSPMGAADTQYF
TGTGCCAGCAGCCCTATGGGGGCGGCAGATACGCAGTATTTT
>TRBV6-1|TRBJ1-1|many|.
CASRLWGDTEAFF
TGTGCCAGCAGACTTTGGGGAGATACTGAAGCTTTCTTT
>TRBV20-1|TRBJ1-4|many|.
CSVRGGSNEKLFF
TGCAGTGTGAGAGGGGGTTCTAATGAAAAACTGTTTTTT
>TRBV24-1|TRBJ2-1|many|TRBD2
CATSDLSGGASNEQFF
TGTGCCACCAGTGATCTTAGCGGGGGGGCCTCTAATGAGCAGTTCTTC
>TRBV7-3|TRBJ2-1|many|.
CASSSGRGNEQFF
TGTGCCAGCAGCTCTGGCCGGGGGAATGAGCAGTTCTTC
>TRBV12-3/TRBV12-4|TRBJ2-5|many|TRBD2
CASSFAGGETQYF
TGTGCCAGCAGTTTCGCGGGGGGGGAGACCCAGTACTTC